This TCR beta chain was found in a study of T cell changes during pregnancy in multiple sclerosis. The J segment lost 2 bases and the V segment lost 2 bases, leaving 0 bases of the junction unmatched. In germline, CDR1 is KGHSH, CDR2 LQKENI. The CDR3 contains 13 residues. Sequencing used immunoSEQ multiplex PCR; TCRdb keeps in-frame clones, though not all of them. The table records 55,000 to 80,000 clones, roughly 94% of them present only once. This chain joins TRBV18 and TRBJ2-7, with 7 nucleotides matching TRBD2. The origin of this receptor is a female donor with multiple sclerosis, enrolled in a pregnancy study. The sequences come from peripheral blood, collected in the third trimester of pregnancy. CDR3 nucleotides: TGTGCCAGCTCACCAGGGACTACCTACGAGCAGTACTTC. Translated: CASSPGTTYEQYF.